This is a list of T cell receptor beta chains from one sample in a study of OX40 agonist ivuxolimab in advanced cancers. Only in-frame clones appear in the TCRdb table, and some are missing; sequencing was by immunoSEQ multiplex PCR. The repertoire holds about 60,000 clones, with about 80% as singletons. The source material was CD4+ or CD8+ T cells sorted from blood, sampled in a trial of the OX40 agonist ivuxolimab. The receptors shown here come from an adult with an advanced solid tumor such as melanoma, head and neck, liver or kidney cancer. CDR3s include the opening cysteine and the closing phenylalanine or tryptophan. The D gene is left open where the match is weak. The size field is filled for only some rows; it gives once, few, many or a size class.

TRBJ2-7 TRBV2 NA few CASSVVLGLSYEQYF TGTGCCAGCAGTGTAGTGCTGGGCCTCTCCTACGAGCAGTACTTC
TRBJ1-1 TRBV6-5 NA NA CASSYARGGTEAFF TGTGCCAGCAGTTACGCCCGGGGGGGGACTGAAGCTTTCTTT
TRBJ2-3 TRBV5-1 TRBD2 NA CASSLNPGLETDTQYF TGCGCCAGCAGCTTAAACCCGGGACTAGAAACAGATACGCAGTATTTT
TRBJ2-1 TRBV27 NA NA CASRRHGVAYNEQFF TGTGCCAGCAGACGACACGGGGTCGCCTACAATGAGCAGTTCTTC
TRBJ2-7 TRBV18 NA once CASSPPESGVAQYF TGTGCCAGCTCACCACCCGAGTCGGGAGTTGCGCAGTACTTC
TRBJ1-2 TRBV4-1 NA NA CAGSLDRSPSYGYTF TGCGCCGGCAGCCTAGACAGGAGCCCCTCCTATGGCTACACCTTC
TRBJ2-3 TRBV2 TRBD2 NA CASKTSGTVDTQYF TGTGCCAGCAAGACTAGCGGGACGGTAGATACGCAGTATTTT
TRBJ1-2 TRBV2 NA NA CASSEGRDYGYTF TGTGCCAGCAGTGAAGGCAGGGATTATGGCTACACCTTC
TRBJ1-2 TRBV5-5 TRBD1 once CASSWSGTVNYGYTF TGTGCCAGCAGTTGGTCCGGGACAGTGAACTATGGCTACACCTTC
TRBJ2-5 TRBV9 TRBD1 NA CASSVQTGTETQYF TGTGCCAGCAGCGTCCAGACAGGGACAGAGACCCAGTACTTC
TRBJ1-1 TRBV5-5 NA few CASSLAGLKNTEAFF TGTGCCAGCAGCTTGGCCGGACTGAAGAACACTGAAGCTTTCTTT
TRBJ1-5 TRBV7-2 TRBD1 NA CASGQGRDQPQHF TGTGCCAGCGGACAGGGGAGGGATCAGCCCCAGCATTTT
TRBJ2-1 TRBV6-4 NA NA CASSVTFSSYNEQFF TGTGCCAGCAGTGTGACTTTTAGCTCCTACAATGAGCAGTTCTTC
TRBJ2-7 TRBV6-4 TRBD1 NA CASRVRAGGTYEQYF TGTGCCAGCAGAGTACGCGCAGGGGGTACCTACGAGCAGTACTTC
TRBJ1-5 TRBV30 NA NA CAWSGNNQPQHF TGTGCCTGGAGTGGAAACAATCAGCCCCAGCATTTT
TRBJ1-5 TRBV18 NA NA CASSPGNQPQHF TGTGCCAGCTCACCAGGAAATCAGCCCCAGCATTTT
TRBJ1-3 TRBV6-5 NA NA CASRAGNTIYF TGTGCCAGCAGAGCTGGAAACACCATATATTTT
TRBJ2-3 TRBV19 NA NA CASSIDRQADTQYF TGTGCCAGTAGTATAGATCGACAGGCAGATACGCAGTATTTT
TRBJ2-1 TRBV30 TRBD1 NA CAWRGAGTGSFQEQFF TGTGCCTGGAGGGGGGCGGGGACAGGGTCGTTTCAGGAGCAGTTCTTC
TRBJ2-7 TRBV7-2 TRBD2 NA CASSLRTSGIENEQYF TGTGCCAGCAGCTTACGGACTAGCGGGATCGAAAACGAGCAGTACTTC
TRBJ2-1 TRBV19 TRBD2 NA CASLNSGGGYNEQFF TGTGCCAGTCTCAACTCGGGAGGTGGCTACAATGAGCAGTTCTTC